Sequencing of this T cell receptor beta chain was carried out in a study of type 1 regulatory T cells. Background on the study: This in vitro CD4 product, T-allo10, is enriched for Tr1 cells and alloantigen-specific. Study-wide results and limits: Compared with non-type 1 regulatory T cells, type 1 regulatory T cells showed a more restricted TCR repertoire.

About this clonotype itself: The antigen remains undetermined.

Each CDR3 protein is one row after TCRdb ran MiXCR on the reads. Found here are around 64,000 distinct CDR3 sequences, around 21% of them singletons; the top ten hold more than 7.5%. The CDR3 runs to 14 residues. Germline CDR1 MDHEN, CDR2 SYDVKM. Trimming stripped 3 bases from V and 5 bases from J, with 11 bases between. The sample taken for sequencing was cultured type 1 regulatory T (Tr1) cells, either the whole culture or a sorted fraction (not recorded which). The sequence came from a human donor in good health. The gene calls are TRBV28 and TRBJ1-5; no clear D gene. The CDR3, as DNA: TGTGCCAGCAGTTTTCGTGGCAGCCATCAGCCCCAGCATTTT. It codes for CASSFRGSHQPQHF. Filled out from reference TRBV28 and TRBJ1-5, the complete variable domain reads DVKVTQSSRYLVKRTGEKVFLECVQDMDHENMFWYRQDPGLGLRLIYFSYDVKMKEKGDIPEGYSVSREKKERFSLILESASTNQTSMYLCASSFRGSHQPQHFGDGTRLSIL.